One sample yielded the 26 T cell receptor beta chains listed below, sequenced in a study of Ad26.COV2.S vaccination and SARS-CoV-2 variants. Sequenced by immunoSEQ multiplex PCR; TCRdb stores in-frame clones only, minus some. The table has around 450,000 clones, roughly 90% seen once; the top ten hold 3.6%. Treatment denoted: 15 to 20 received Ad26.COV2.S at low or high dose, single or two shots; 5 received placebo; per-sample allocation not given. Sampling took place 63 days after the first vaccine or placebo injection. Specimen: peripheral blood, collected in a trial of Ad26.COV2.S vaccine versus placebo. The receptors here all came from a person between 18 and 59 years old who received the Ad26.COV2.S COVID-19 vaccine or a placebo.

This clone was detected a few times. The chain uses TRBV6-5 and TRBJ1-2; tentatively, D is TRBD1 (6 bases). The CDR3 spans 15 residues. V lost 9 bases, J lost 1 base, and 18 bases lay in between. CDR1 and CDR2 (germline): MNHEY, SVGAGI. CDR3 protein: CASTRQEGINYGYTF. The CDR3 region has the DNA TGTGCCAGTACCAGACAGGAAGGTATTAACTATGGCTACACCTTC.

This chain joins TRBV6-6 and TRBJ1-5; no definite D call. The CDR3 has 18 residues. Trimming shortened V by 5 bases and J by 6 bases, and 26 bases separated the two germline ends. Germline V gene sequence: CDR1 MNHNY, CDR2 SVGAGI (reference sequence). The CDR3 bases are TGTGCCAGCAGTCTAAAGCCCCCAGGTTGGGAGGGTTTTCAGCCCCAGCATTTT. Its translation: CASSLKPPGWEGFQPQHF.

This clone appeared once. The J gene is TRBJ1-3, the V gene TRBV7-6; D is perhaps TRBD1 (6 bases). CDR1 SGHVS and CDR2 FNYEAQ come from the germline V gene. Trimming cost V 1 base and J 2 bases, with 12 bases left between them. The CDR3 is 16 amino acids. The CDR3 sequence: CASSLDAWGPGNTIYF. CDR3 nucleotides: TGTGCCAGCAGCTTAGATGCGTGGGGGCCTGGAAACACCATATATTTT.

The chain is built from TRBV30 and TRBJ1-4; 7 bases are a match to TRBD1. Trimming removed 4 bases from V and 7 bases from J; junction bases left unmatched: 18. Looked up from germline, CDR1 is GTSNPN and CDR2 is SVGIG (reference sequence). This CDR3 is built from 17 residues. CDR3 loop: CAWKGGWGDRVGEKLFF. DNA of the CDR3: TGTGCCTGGAAAGGGGGTTGGGGAGACAGGGTCGGTGAAAAACTGTTTTTT.

This rearrangement joins TRBV4-2 to TRBJ1-5; D possibly corresponds to TRBD1 (5 bases). The V end was cut by 2 bases, the J end by 1 base, with 9 bases between. This CDR3 region has 15 residues. In germline, CDR1 is LGHNA, CDR2 YNFKEQ. Here the CDR3 DNA reads TGTGCCAGCAGCCAATCACGGGGGAGCAATCAGCCCCAGCATTTT. Its translation is CASSQSRGSNQPQHF.

The rearrangement uses TRBV5-6 and TRBJ1-5, with TRBD1 identical over 7 bases. In germline, CDR1 is SGHDT, CDR2 YYEEEE. CDR3 length: 16 residues. The V and J ends lost 1 base and 3 bases, in that order; junction bases with no gene match: 7. The CDR3 region is CASSLRRGSVNQPQHF. The CDR3 region has the DNA TGTGCCAGCAGCTTGCGCAGGGGGAGTGTCAATCAGCCCCAGCATTTT.

CDR3 loop: CASSVRAGGGNQPQHF. CDR3 nucleotides: TGTGCCAGCAGTGTCAGGGCGGGAGGTGGCAATCAGCCCCAGCATTTT. The rearrangement joins TRBV2 to TRBJ1-5; possibly TRBD1 for D (5 bases). The V gene's germline CDR1 is SNHLY and CDR2 FYNNEI. V was pared by 4 bases and J by 2 bases, with 15 bases between. The CDR3 is made up of 16 amino acids.

This chain uses TRBV4-2 with TRBJ2-3; 7 bases match TRBD2. V shed 4 bases and J 0 bases; nucleotides not matched to a gene: 7. This CDR3 has 16 amino acids. Germline V gene data show CDR1 as LGHNA and CDR2 as YNFKEQ. The CDR3 here is CASSRTRGVSTDTQYF. In nucleotides, the CDR3 is TGTGCCAGCAGCCGGACCCGGGGGGTGAGCACAGATACGCAGTATTTT.

V and J are TRBV21-1 and TRBJ1-5; the DNA was not compared with TRBD1, the D call given in the table. TRBV21-1 is a listed pseudogene. The CDR3 extends over 22 amino acids. The CDR3 here is CASSEGWDRGVKTRYSNQPQHF. The CDR3 coding sequence is TGTGCCAGCAGCGAAGGGTGGGACAGGGGAGTAAAGACCCGGTATAGCAATCAGCCCCAGCATTTT.

The rearrangement links TRBV5-8 to TRBJ2-3; D unresolved. Per the germline V gene, CDR1 is SGHTS and CDR2 is YDEGEE. Trimming took off 3 bases at V and 8 bases at J, with 10 bases between the two ends. This CDR3 contains 12 residues. The CDR3 DNA is TGTGCCAGCAGCTCACGTGTGGGTACGCAGTATTTT. Encoded protein: CASSSRVGTQYF.

V gene TRBV18 combines with J gene TRBJ1-1, with TRBD1 identical over 10 bases. In germline, CDR1 is KGHSH, CDR2 LQKENI. CDR3 length: 16 amino acids. V shed 3 bases and J 4 bases; nucleotides not matched to a gene: 8. DNA of the CDR3: TGTGCCAGCTCACCGGACCTGGGACAGGGGTTCACTGAAGCTTTCTTT. This sequence encodes CASSPDLGQGFTEAFF. The variable domain in full, with the rest retrieved from reference TRBV18 and TRBJ1-1, is NAGVMQNPRHLVRRRGQEARLRCSPMKGHSHVYWYRQLPEEGLKFMVYLQKENIIDESGMPKERFSAEFPKEGPSILRIQQVVRGDSAAYFCASSPDLGQGFTEAFFGQGTRLTVV.

This rearrangement joins TRBV29-1 to TRBJ2-1; D is unclear. The V gene's germline CDR1 is SQVTM and CDR2 ANQGSEA. V gave up 0 bases and J gave up 4 bases, with 4 bases separating them. CDR3 size: 12 residues. The CDR3 sequence is CSVEDQYNEQFF. The DNA for the CDR3 is TGCAGCGTTGAAGATCAATACAATGAGCAGTTCTTC.

About this clone: Other nucleotide sequences in the sample specify the same CDR3. The chain links TRBV19 to TRBJ2-1, with a weak D call TRBD2 (6 bases). V was shortened by 3 bases and J by 7 bases, with 13 bases between the two germline ends. This CDR3 comprises 14 residues. The V gene's germline CDR1 is LNHDA and CDR2 SQIVND (reference sequence). The CDR3 spells CASSIGTGGNEQFF. CDR3 DNA sequence: TGTGCCAGTAGTATCGGAACAGGAGGGAATGAGCAGTTCTTC.

The rearrangement joins TRBV7-8 to TRBJ1-4, with no clear D. The V gene's germline CDR1 is SGHVS and CDR2 FQNEAQ. V shed 1 base and J shed 4 bases, with 4 bases lying between them. This CDR3 is built from 13 residues. CDR3: CASSLDHNEKLFF. CDR3 DNA: TGTGCCAGCAGCTTAGACCATAATGAAAAACTGTTTTTT.

This chain joins TRBV5-4 and TRBJ2-2, with D unresolved. CDR3 length: 17 amino acids. The germline V gene has CDR1 SGHNT and CDR2 YYREEE (reference sequence). V was cut by 0 bases and J by 0 bases, with 12 bases left in between. The CDR3 DNA reads as TGTGCCAGCAGCTTGGCCGGCAGCGCGTCGAACACCGGGGAGCTGTTTTTT. Residues: CASSLAGSASNTGELFF.

The CDR3 DNA is TGTGCCAGCACCCAAACCCTGGGCTCCTCCGGAAACACCATATATTTT. As protein: CASTQTLGSSGNTIYF. This chain joins TRBV7-2 and TRBJ1-3; D call uncertain. Germline V gene sequence: CDR1 SGHTA, CDR2 FQGNSA. Between the trimmed V and J ends, which lost 7 bases and 4 bases, there was a span of 20 bases. The CDR3 is made up of 16 amino acids.

CDR3 nucleotide sequence: TGTGCCAGCAGCACGAGCTCCTACGAGCAGTACTTC. Translated: CASSTSSYEQYF. The chain uses TRBV28 and TRBJ2-7, with D unclear. Germline CDR1 reads MDHEN; CDR2 reads SYDVKM. The CDR3 is 12 amino acids. V was pared by 6 bases and J by 0 bases, with 6 bases between.

This clone was seen only once. This chain joins TRBV27 and TRBJ1-3, with D possibly being TRBD1 (5 bases). Per the germline V gene, CDR1 is MNHEY and CDR2 is SMNVEV (reference sequence). Trimming took 8 bases from V and 8 from J, leaving 16 bases between them. The CDR3 runs 13 residues. CDR3 in amino acids: CASRTQGLDTIYF. The CDR3 DNA follows: TGTGCCAGCCGAACCCAGGGTCTAGACACCATATATTTT.

V is TRBV10-3 and J is TRBJ2-1, with D possibly matching TRBD2 (6 bases). The V gene's germline CDR1 is ENHRY and CDR2 SYGVKD. This CDR3 spans 12 amino acids. V lost 5 bases and J 7 bases, leaving 9 bases between the germline ends. CDR3 residues: CAISLTSNEQFF. DNA for the CDR3: TGTGCCATCAGTTTGACTAGTAATGAGCAGTTCTTC.

V and J are TRBV5-4 and TRBJ2-6; D is perhaps TRBD2 (6 bases). Germline V gives CDR1 SGHNT, CDR2 YYREEE (reference sequence). V gave up 10 bases and J gave up 4 bases, with 12 bases separating them. This CDR3 is 13 amino acids long. The DNA for the CDR3 is TGTGCCTCCCGGGACTCCGGGGCCAACGTCCTGACTTTC. Translation: CASRDSGANVLTF.

The V call is TRBV30, the J call TRBJ2-1, with 7 bases lining up with TRBD2. In germline, CDR1 is GTSNPN, CDR2 SVGIG (reference sequence). The CDR3 is 15 amino acids. Trimming cost V 3 bases and J 0 bases; bases outside gene matches: 5. CDR3 coding DNA: TGTGCCTGGAGGGGAGGCGGGGGCTCCTACAATGAGCAGTTCTTC. The encoded protein is CAWRGGGGSYNEQFF. Using reference TRBV30 and TRBJ2-1 for the parts outside the CDR3, the full variable domain is SQTIHQWPATLVQPVGSPLSLECTVEGTSNPNLYWYRQAAGRGLQLLFYSVGIGQISSEVPQNLSASRPQDRQFILSSKKLLLSDSGFYLCAWRGGGGSYNEQFFGPGTRLTVL.

This clone was picked up a small number of times. This chain connects TRBV25-1 to TRBJ1-5, with D maybe TRBD1 (5 bases). Per the germline V gene, CDR1 is MGHDK and CDR2 is SYGVNS. The V and J ends lost 2 bases and 0 bases respectively, with 11 bases between them. The CDR3 covers 16 residues. The CDR3 DNA reads TGTGCCAGCAGTGAACCCGGACAAAATAGCAATCAGCCCCAGCATTTT. Protein: CASSEPGQNSNQPQHF.

The chain links TRBV2 to TRBJ2-3, with a weak D call TRBD1 (6 bases). The CDR3 length is 13 residues. CDR1 is SNHLY, CDR2 FYNNEI, per germline. Trimming cost V 6 bases and J 5 bases, with 12 bases left between them. The CDR3 spells CASSQNREDTQYF. Written as DNA, the CDR3 is TGTGCCAGCAGCCAGAACAGGGAAGATACGCAGTATTTT.

The V call is TRBV11-2, the J call TRBJ2-5, with D unclear. Germline V gene data show CDR1 as SGHAT and CDR2 as FQNNGV. The CDR3 spans 14 residues. The germline V and J ends were trimmed by 2 bases and 1 base, with 8 bases remaining between them. The chain's CDR3 is CASSLLNSQETQYF. CDR3 coding DNA: TGTGCCAGCAGCTTATTGAACAGCCAAGAGACCCAGTACTTC. Full variable domain (missing parts from reference TRBV11-2 and TRBJ2-5): EAGVAQSPRYKIIEKRQSVAFWCNPISGHATLYWYQQILGQGPKLLIQFQNNGVVDDSQLPKDRFSAERLKGVDSTLKIQPAKLEDSAVYLCASSLLNSQETQYFGPGTRLLVL.

The rearrangement joins TRBV24-1 to TRBJ2-7; maybe TRBD1 (5 bases). The CDR3 has 11 residues. Trimming pared 6 bases from V and 4 bases from J, leaving 6 bases between. Germline values: CDR1 KGHDR, CDR2 SFDVKD. This chain's CDR3 is CATSQGYEQYF. The CDR3 DNA is TGTGCCACCAGTCAGGGTTACGAGCAGTACTTC.

The chain couples TRBV23-1 to TRBJ1-2; 9 bases are a match to TRBD1. TRBV23-1 is identified as an open reading frame with a role that is uncertain. V was pared by 3 bases and J by 4 bases, with 9 bases of the junction left unmatched. The CDR3 totals 16 residues. DNA of the CDR3: TGCGCCAGCAGTCATTACCGGGACAGGGTGGGCTATGGCTACACCTTC. Its translation: CASSHYRDRVGYGYTF.